These 23 T cell receptor beta chains came from one sample sequenced in a study of blood T cells in healthy people across ages. The authors ran a second PCR of roughly 6 to 12 cycles using a sample-barcoded 5' primer and a J-beta primer mix. In TCRdb, the 5' RACE reads were re-called with MiXCR into one record per CDR3 protein. This table has around 1.7 million distinct CDR3 sequences, over 25% appearing once. The sample consisted of blood. The receptors derive from a woman aged 30 to 39 in good health.

This clonotype has a handful of counts. This chain connects TRBV7-9 to TRBJ1-1, with D maybe TRBD1 (5 bases). The V gene's germline CDR1 is SEHNR and CDR2 FQNEAQ (reference sequence). The CDR3 is 14 amino acids. Trimming took off 4 bases at V and 8 bases at J, with 17 bases between the two ends. CDR3 DNA sequence: TGTGCCAGCAGCTCCGACTCGGACAAGTTCGAAGCTTTCTTT. Protein product: CASSSDSDKFEAFF.

The chain couples TRBV10-3 to TRBJ2-5, with 8 bases matching TRBD2. Germline loops: CDR1 ENHRY, CDR2 SYGVKD. The CDR3 is 15 residues long. V lost 3 bases, J lost 1 base, and 4 bases stayed unmatched. CDR3 coding DNA: TGTGCCATCAGTGACACGGGAGGGAGCCAAGAGACCCAGTACTTC. Translating gives CAISDTGGSQETQYF.

V gene TRBV20-1 combines with J gene TRBJ2-3, with 10 bases that match TRBD2. Losses at the gene ends were 4 bases for V and 5 bases for J; bases not matched to a gene: 15. Germline loops: CDR1 DFQATT, CDR2 SNEGSKA (reference sequence). The length of the CDR3 is 17 residues. Here the CDR3 reads CSAKALLTSGSGDTQYF. In DNA, the CDR3 is TGCAGTGCTAAGGCCCTCTTGACTAGCGGGTCTGGAGATACGCAGTATTTT.

This clonotype was picked up many times. This chain uses TRBV5-1 with TRBJ1-4; the D gene is possibly TRBD1 (6 bases). Trimming stripped 2 bases from V and 8 bases from J, with 7 bases between. There are 12 residues in the CDR3. CDR1 is SGHRS, CDR2 YFSETQ, per germline. The CDR3 spells CASSFQGEKLFF. CDR3 bases: TGCGCCAGCAGCTTCCAGGGGGAAAAACTGTTTTTT.

The table lists this clonotype with a few counts. V and J are TRBV10-3 and TRBJ1-1; TRBD1 agrees at 9 bases. Per the germline V gene, CDR1 is ENHRY and CDR2 is SYGVKD. The CDR3 spans 15 residues. The V and J ends lost 6 bases and 5 bases, in that order; junction bases with no gene match: 10. The CDR3 loop reads CAISTGTGMVTEAFF. The DNA of the CDR3 is TGTGCCATCAGCACCGGGACAGGGATGGTGACTGAAGCTTTCTTT.

This clonotype was seen once. The conserved closing phenylalanine or tryptophan is absent in this CDR3, likely reflecting a read error. This chain connects TRBV5-1 to TRBJ2-3; 8 bases match TRBD2. The CDR3 is 15 residues long. The germline gives CDR1 SGHRS, CDR2 YFSETQ. Trimming at V came to 5 bases and at J to 2 bases, leaving 7 bases not matched to a gene. In DNA, the CDR3 is TGCGCCAGCAGACGGATAGCGGGGTCCACAGATACGCAGTATGTT. It yields the protein CASRRIAGSTDTQYV.

This clonotype was counted at least ten times. The chain combines TRBV29-1 with TRBJ2-5; unclear D gene. The V end lost 1 base, the J end lost 0 bases, and 9 bases lay between the germline ends. Germline V gives CDR1 SQVTM, CDR2 ANQGSEA. CDR3 length equals 14 residues. The CDR3 DNA follows: TGCAGCGTTGAAGGCTTGTACAACCAAGAGACCCAGTACTTC. This translates into CSVEGLYNQETQYF.

This clonotype was counted between two and nine times. The chain combines TRBV4-1 with TRBJ1-2, with TRBD1 as a possible D gene (5 bases). The CDR3 contains 16 residues. Trimming took off 4 bases at V and 8 bases at J, with 23 bases between the two ends. The germline V gene has CDR1 MGHRA and CDR2 YSYEKL. The chain's CDR3 is CASSLTYPDEGQGYTF. CDR3 in DNA: TGCGCCAGCAGCCTCACTTACCCTGACGAGGGGCAAGGCTACACCTTC.

This clonotype was seen a handful of times. Since a much larger clone is just one base distant, this may be a read error. This chain connects TRBV12-3 or TRBV12-4 to TRBJ1-2; D is possibly TRBD1 (6 bases). V lost 3 bases and J 1 base, leaving 9 bases between the germline ends. The CDR3 is made up of 14 amino acids. The CDR3 DNA sequence: TGTGCCAGCAGTTTCGACAGGAATAACTATGGCTACACCTTC. Residues: CASSFDRNNYGYTF.

The chain links TRBV14 to TRBJ2-1; D might be TRBD1 (5 bases). Trimming took off 6 bases at V and 4 bases at J, with 10 bases between the two ends. The CDR3 contains 13 residues. CDR1 SGHDN and CDR2 FVKESK come from the germline V gene. The CDR3 nucleotides read TGTGCCAGCAGACAGGACCCGTACAATGAGCAGTTCTTC. This sequence encodes CASRQDPYNEQFF.

There are a few counts of this clonotype. The rearrangement links TRBV2 to TRBJ2-7, with D possibly matching TRBD2 (5 bases). Germline V gives CDR1 SNHLY, CDR2 FYNNEI. The CDR3 extends over 15 amino acids. V lost 6 bases and J lost 4, with 19 bases in between. As DNA, the CDR3 is TGTGCCAGCAGGGATGTGGTGGGGAGCCCATACGAGCAGTACTTC. Protein product: CASRDVVGSPYEQYF.

The V and J genes are TRBV9 and TRBJ2-3; D tentatively reads TRBD1 or TRBD2 (5 bases each). Looked up from germline, CDR1 is SGDLS and CDR2 is YYNGEE. V was clipped by 1 base and J by 4 bases, with 13 bases between them. This CDR3 contains 15 residues. The CDR3 DNA reads as TGTGCCAGCAGCGTAATAAGGGGAGACGCAGATACGCAGTATTTT. This codes for CASSVIRGDADTQYF. Full variable domain (outside the CDR3, taken from reference TRBV9 and TRBJ2-3): DSGVTQTPKHLITATGQRVTLRCSPRSGDLSVYWYQQSLDQGLQFLIQYYNGEERAKGNILERFSAQQFPDLHSELNLSSLELGDSALYFCASSVIRGDADTQYFGPGTRLTVL.

This clonotype was observed a handful of times. V and J are TRBV4-2 and TRBJ1-5; D is perhaps TRBD1 (5 bases). This CDR3 spans 16 amino acids. Germline V gene lookup returns CDR1 LGHNA and CDR2 YNFKEQ. Trimming removed 1 base at V and 7 bases at J, with 17 bases between. The CDR3 is CASSQGEGSKGQPQHF. For the CDR3, the DNA is TGTGCCAGCAGCCAAGGAGAGGGGTCTAAGGGCCAGCCCCAGCATTTT.

As for this clonotype: A junction boundary mismatches the germline segment, possibly from a read error. The chain joins TRBV5-6 to TRBJ2-2, with a possible D match to TRBD2 (5 bases). This CDR3 has 15 residues. From germline, CDR1 is SGHDT and CDR2 YYEEEE. The CDR3 region is CASSNDPMGTGERFF. CDR3 bases: TGTGCCAGCAGCAACGACCCGATGGGCACCGGGGAGCGGTTTTTT.

The sample holds many counts of this clonotype. The genes are TRBV4-1 and TRBJ2-7; D not certain. The CDR3 contains 15 residues. Per germline, CDR1 MGHRA and CDR2 YSYEKL. Trimming cost V 0 bases and J 0 bases, with 9 bases left between them. The CDR3 sequence: CASSQEGLPSYEQYF. Written as DNA, the CDR3 is TGCGCCAGCAGCCAAGAGGGGTTGCCCTCCTACGAGCAGTACTTC.

Comment on this clonotype: An end of the junction differs from the germline gene, which may be a read error. The chain employs TRBV10-1 and TRBJ2-3; D is perhaps TRBD2 (5 bases). The CDR3 runs to 15 residues. Germline lookup yields CDR1 WNHNN and CDR2 SYGVQD (reference sequence). DNA of the CDR3: TGCGCCAGCAGTGAGTCGGGAGTATCCACAGATGCGCAGTATTTT. Its translation is CASSESGVSTDAQYF.

This clonotype came up a few times. This chain connects TRBV5-1 to TRBJ1-1, with D unclear. V shed 0 bases and J shed 9 bases, with 12 bases lying between them. The germline gives CDR1 SGHRS, CDR2 YFSETQ. The CDR3 has 13 amino acids. The CDR3 spells CASSLADEAKAFF. CDR3 DNA sequence: TGCGCCAGCAGCTTGGCCGACGAGGCCAAAGCTTTCTTT.

The genes are TRBV7-2 and TRBJ2-5; no reliable D call. The V end lost 1 base, the J end lost 0 bases, and 6 bases lay between the germline ends. CDR3 length: 14 amino acids. CDR1 and CDR2 from the germline V gene are SGHTA and FQGNSA. The CDR3 DNA is TGTGCCAGCAGCTTAGACGAAAACCAAGAGACCCAGTACTTC. Its translation: CASSLDENQETQYF.

This clonotype was observed a few times. One junction end disagrees with the germline gene, perhaps due to a read error. V gene TRBV7-2 combines with J gene TRBJ2-1; 12 bases align to TRBD2. Germline CDR1 is SGHTA and CDR2 is FQGNSA. CDR3 size: 16 residues. Written as DNA, the CDR3 is TGTGCCGGCAGCCCACGCCCCCTAGCGGGGGGGCATGAGCAGTTCTTC. This translates into CAGSPRPLAGGHEQFF. Together with reference TRBV7-2 and TRBJ2-1, the CDR3 gives the full variable domain: GAGVSQSPSNKVTEKGKDVELRCDPISGHTALYWYRQSLGQGLEFLIYFQGNSAPDKSGLPSDRFSAERTGGSVSTLTIQRTQQEDSAVYLCAGSPRPLAGGHEQFFGPGTRLTVL.

This clonotype was counted only a few times. The chain employs TRBV20-1 and TRBJ2-5; TRBD2 might be the D (5 bases). V gave up 0 bases and J gave up 4 bases, with 15 bases separating them. Germline-derived CDR1 and CDR2 are DFQATT and SNEGSKA (reference sequence). CDR3 length: 15 residues. The CDR3 is CSARESGPPPETQYF. For the CDR3, the DNA is TGCAGTGCTAGAGAAAGCGGCCCGCCCCCAGAGACCCAGTACTTC.

The chain has TRBV2 and TRBJ2-3; either TRBD1 or TRBD2 may supply D (5 bases each). CDR1 is SNHLY and CDR2 is FYNNEI in the germline V gene. The germline V and J ends were trimmed by 2 bases and 2 bases, with 14 bases remaining between them. This CDR3 is built from 16 residues. The CDR3 spells CASSEYVGTLTDTQYF. The CDR3 DNA reads TGTGCCAGCAGTGAATATGTGGGGACCCTCACAGATACGCAGTATTTT. The full variable domain, its missing parts supplied by reference TRBV2 and TRBJ2-3, is EPEVTQTPSHQVTQMGQEVILRCVPISNHLYFYWYRQILGQKVEFLVSFYNNEISEKSEIFDDQFSVERPDGSNFTLKIRSTKLEDSAMYFCASSEYVGTLTDTQYFGPGTRLTVL.

This clonotype was seen more than once but under ten times. The J gene is TRBJ2-3, the V gene TRBV27; no clear D gene. CDR3 length: 13 amino acids. V was cut by 7 bases and J by 4 bases, with 12 bases left in between. Germline lookup yields CDR1 MNHEY and CDR2 SMNVEV (reference sequence). The CDR3 bases are TGTGCCAGCAAGGGTCGGAGTCCAGATACGCAGTATTTT. Amino acids: CASKGRSPDTQYF.

About this clonotype itself: This sequence may be a read error, since a much larger clone differs from it by one base. The genes are TRBV7-6 and TRBJ2-4; D might be TRBD1 or TRBD2, each matching 5 bases. The germline V and J ends were trimmed by 3 bases and 13 bases, with 22 bases remaining between them. CDR1 SGHVS and CDR2 FNYEAQ come from the germline V gene. The CDR3 sequence is 15 residues long. The CDR3 loop is CASSLLVGPLNEQYF. The DNA for the CDR3 is TGTGCCAGCAGCTTGCTGGTGGGACCGCTCAATGAGCAGTACTTC.